The 21 T cell receptor beta chains below were found in one sample sequenced in a study of blood T cell repertoires in COVID-19. Produced via immunoSEQ multiplex PCR; TCRdb's table is partial and in-frame only. The sample has approximately 170,000 clones; 86% are singletons. Sequencing was carried out using peripheral blood. The receptors derive from an older woman with acute or convalescent COVID-19.

The chain has TRBV4-3 and TRBJ1-2; no reliable D call. This CDR3 has 14 residues. CDR1 is LGHNA and CDR2 is YSLEER in the germline V gene. V dropped 0 bases and J dropped 7 bases, with 12 bases sitting between them. CDR3 loop: CASSQELNKSGYTF. DNA of the CDR3: TGCGCCAGCAGCCAAGAGTTAAATAAATCTGGCTACACCTTC.

The chain is built from TRBV7-2 and TRBJ1-1; TRBD1 is a possible D gene (6 bases). V shed 3 bases and J shed 0 bases, with 17 bases lying between them. The CDR3 consists of 17 residues. Germline V gene sequence: CDR1 SGHTA, CDR2 FQGNSA. The CDR3 coding sequence is TGTGCCAGCAGCTTCCCACAGGGAAGGGTCATGAACACTGAAGCTTTCTTT. This codes for CASSFPQGRVMNTEAFF. Full variable domain (remainder filled in from reference TRBV7-2 and TRBJ1-1): GAGVSQSPSNKVTEKGKDVELRCDPISGHTALYWYRQSLGQGLEFLIYFQGNSAPDKSGLPSDRFSAERTGGSVSTLTIQRTQQEDSAVYLCASSFPQGRVMNTEAFFGQGTRLTVV.

The chain joins TRBV7-3 to TRBJ1-5; D not certain. The CDR3 sequence is 15 residues long. Per germline, CDR1 SGHTA and CDR2 FQGTGA. V was trimmed by 2 bases and J by 0 bases, leaving 8 bases between them. The chain's CDR3 is CASSLSGDSNQPQHF. Written as DNA, the CDR3 is TGTGCCAGCAGCTTATCGGGAGATAGCAATCAGCCCCAGCATTTT.

Only one count was recorded for this clone. The V and J genes are TRBV3-1 (or the pseudogene TRBV3-2) and TRBJ2-3; 7 bases are a match to TRBD2. The CDR3 totals 15 residues. V was clipped by 3 bases and J by 4 bases; unmatched bases: 7. Per germline, CDR1 LGHDT and CDR2 YNNKEL (reference sequence). The chain's CDR3 is CASSHRRGGADTQYF. The CDR3 DNA sequence: TGTGCCAGCAGCCATCGACGGGGAGGGGCAGATACGCAGTATTTT.

This clone was counted only a few times. This chain connects TRBV30 to TRBJ1-1; the D gene is possibly TRBD1 (5 bases). In germline, CDR1 is GTSNPN, CDR2 SVGIG (reference sequence). The CDR3 sequence is 12 residues long. V was clipped by 4 bases and J by 3 bases, with 9 bases between them. CDR3 sequence (DNA): TGTGCCTGGACGGAGGGGTACACTGAAGCTTTCTTT. Translated: CAWTEGYTEAFF.

This clone appeared a single time. The genes are TRBV6-2 or TRBV6-3 and TRBJ2-3; tentatively, D is TRBD2 (6 bases). The CDR3 consists of 17 residues. The germline gives CDR1 MNHEY, CDR2 SVGEGT. V was pared by 0 bases and J by 0 bases, with 13 bases between. The CDR3 here is CASSYSRWGTSTDTQYF. CDR3 in DNA: TGTGCCAGCAGTTACTCGAGATGGGGGACTAGCACAGATACGCAGTATTTT.

V is TRBV5-1 and J is TRBJ2-7; 13 bases match TRBD2. V dropped 0 bases and J dropped 4; count of bases not matched to a gene: 16. In germline, CDR1 is SGHRS, CDR2 YFSETQ. This CDR3 is 20 amino acids long. The CDR3 spells CASSLARPASGLAGVYEQYF. CDR3 sequence (DNA): TGCGCCAGCAGCTTGGCGAGACCAGCCTCCGGACTAGCGGGAGTTTACGAGCAGTACTTC.

This rearrangement joins TRBV18 to TRBJ1-5, with TRBD1 matching 8 bases. The CDR3 extends over 17 amino acids. V lost 6 bases to trimming and J lost 2 bases; unmatched junction nucleotides: 12. CDR1 is KGHSH, CDR2 LQKENI, per germline. In DNA, the CDR3 is TGTGCCAGCTCTCTACCTCTCCTGGACAGGGGCAATCAGCCCCAGCATTTT. This sequence encodes CASSLPLLDRGNQPQHF.

The V gene is TRBV7-9, the J gene TRBJ1-2; 10 nucleotides align to TRBD1. Unmatched junction bases numbered 1, after V lost 4 bases and J lost 8 bases. Per the germline V gene, CDR1 is SEHNR and CDR2 is FQNEAQ (reference sequence). The CDR3 has 12 residues. The CDR3 sequence is CASSSTGGGYTF. CDR3 in DNA: TGTGCCAGCAGCTCGACAGGGGGCGGCTACACCTTC.

The J gene is TRBJ1-4, the V gene TRBV30; 7 nucleotides agree with TRBD1. Germline-derived CDR1 and CDR2 are GTSNPN and SVGIG (reference sequence). V dropped 4 bases and J dropped 7; count of bases not matched to a gene: 6. The CDR3 sequence is 13 residues long. The CDR3 reads CAWKSGGGEKLFF. The CDR3 region has the DNA TGTGCCTGGAAGTCAGGGGGAGGTGAAAAACTGTTTTTT. Full variable domain (rest looked up from reference TRBV30 and TRBJ1-4): SQTIHQWPATLVQPVGSPLSLECTVEGTSNPNLYWYRQAAGRGLQLLFYSVGIGQISSEVPQNLSASRPQDRQFILSSKKLLLSDSGFYLCAWKSGGGEKLFFGSGTQLSVL.

The chain recombines TRBV30 with TRBJ2-5; 11 bases are a match to TRBD2. Germline V gives CDR1 GTSNPN, CDR2 SVGIG (reference sequence). CDR3 length equals 15 residues. V was clipped by 6 bases and J by 2 bases; unmatched bases: 8. The CDR3 coding sequence is TGTGCCTGTCAAAGACTAGCGGGAAAGCAAGAGACCCAGTACTTC. As protein: CACQRLAGKQETQYF. Supplemented by reference TRBV30 and TRBJ2-5, the full variable domain reads SQTIHQWPATLVQPVGSPLSLECTVEGTSNPNLYWYRQAAGRGLQLLFYSVGIGQISSEVPQNLSASRPQDRQFILSSKKLLLSDSGFYLCACQRLAGKQETQYFGPGTRLLVL.

This clone was observed a few times. The chain is built from TRBV7-8 and TRBJ1-2; D is possibly TRBD1 (5 bases). The ends were cut back, 1 base at V and 2 bases at J, with 11 bases in the middle. CDR3 size: 15 residues. CDR1 and CDR2 from the germline V gene are SGHVS and FQNEAQ. In DNA form, the CDR3 reads TGTGCCAGCAGCTTAGACAGGCCAGAAAACTATGGCTACACCTTC. Its translation: CASSLDRPENYGYTF. The complete variable domain, with remaining parts taken from reference TRBV7-8 and TRBJ1-2, reads GAGVSQSPRYKVAKRGQDVALRCDPISGHVSLFWYQQALGQGPEFLTYFQNEAQLDKSGLPSDRFFAERPEGSVSTLKIQRTQQEDSAVYLCASSLDRPENYGYTFGSGTRLTVV.

J is TRBJ2-2 and V is TRBV7-2; 9 bases match TRBD2. V dropped 1 base and J dropped 7; count of bases not matched to a gene: 13. The CDR3 runs 18 residues. Germline CDR1 is SGHTA and CDR2 is FQGNSA. Here the CDR3 DNA reads TGTGCCAGCAGCTTAGATATGCTAGCGGGGCCCCGGGGCGGGGAGCTGTTTTTT. Its translation: CASSLDMLAGPRGGELFF.

Worth noting for this clone: Additional DNA sequences in this sample encode the identical CDR3. The rearrangement uses TRBV5-1 and TRBJ1-2; the match to TRBD1 covers 7 bases. The CDR3 has 14 amino acids. The germline V gene encodes CDR1 SGHRS and CDR2 YFSETQ. The V segment lost 0 bases and the J segment 3 bases; nucleotides outside the gene matches: 2. CDR3 protein: CASSLVQGDYGYTF. CDR3 sequence (DNA): TGCGCCAGCAGCTTGGTTCAGGGGGACTATGGCTACACCTTC.

The chain's CDR3 is CASSYPFLERGYEQYF. CDR3 DNA: TGTGCCAGCAGTTACCCTTTTCTTGAGAGAGGCTACGAGCAGTACTTC. The chain recombines TRBV6-2 or TRBV6-3 with TRBJ2-7; D is undetermined. CDR3 length equals 16 residues. From germline, CDR1 is MNHEY and CDR2 SVGEGT. V gave up 2 bases and J gave up 3 bases, with 17 bases separating them.

The CDR3 coding sequence is TGTGCCAGTAGTATCCGAACAGGAGCCAACTATGGCTACACCTTC. This sequence encodes CASSIRTGANYGYTF. The rearrangement uses TRBV19 and TRBJ1-2; perhaps TRBD1 as D (5 bases). The V and J ends lost 3 bases and 2 bases respectively, with 13 bases between them. The CDR3 sequence is 15 residues long. CDR1 and CDR2 from the germline V gene are LNHDA and SQIVND (reference sequence).

This rearrangement joins TRBV5-1 to TRBJ2-5; 7 bases match TRBD1. CDR1 and CDR2 from the germline V gene are SGHRS and YFSETQ. V dropped 4 bases and J dropped 7; count of bases not matched to a gene: 10. There are 14 residues in the CDR3. The CDR3 region is CASSRGQVDGTQYF. The CDR3 DNA reads as TGCGCCAGCAGCCGCGGACAGGTTGACGGGACCCAGTACTTC.

The V and J genes are TRBV5-8 and TRBJ2-3, with 7 bases aligning to TRBD1. The ends lost 4 bases at V and 3 bases at J; junction bases unmatched: 5. Germline V gives CDR1 SGHTS, CDR2 YDEGEE. The CDR3 totals 14 residues. The CDR3 sequence is CASSPHRGTDTQYF. The CDR3 DNA follows: TGTGCCAGCAGCCCCCACAGGGGTACAGATACGCAGTATTTT.

The CDR3 protein is CASSGEETQYF. The CDR3 bases are TGTGCCAGCAGCGGGGAAGAGACCCAGTACTTC. This sequence joins TRBV2 and TRBJ2-5, with D perhaps TRBD2 (5 bases). The V and J ends lost 6 bases and 3 bases respectively, with 5 bases between them. The CDR3 extends over 11 amino acids. Per germline, CDR1 SNHLY and CDR2 FYNNEI.

This chain uses TRBV24-1 with TRBJ2-3; TRBD2 aligns across 11 bases. J was trimmed by 1 base and V by 6 bases; bases with no gene match: 5. The CDR3 extends over 16 amino acids. Germline CDR1 KGHDR, CDR2 SFDVKD. CDR3 coding DNA: TGTGCCACCAGTCGTACTAGCGGGAGTGGCACAGATACGCAGTATTTT. Protein product: CATSRTSGSGTDTQYF.

This chain joins TRBV10-3 and TRBJ2-7; tentative D call: TRBD1 (5 bases). The CDR3 covers 13 residues. Germline assignment: CDR1 ENHRY and CDR2 SYGVKD. Between the trimmed V and J ends, which lost 4 bases and 1 base, there was a span of 8 bases. The CDR3 reads CAISGKGSYEQYF. DNA for the CDR3: TGTGCCATCAGTGGTAAGGGGTCCTACGAGCAGTACTTC.